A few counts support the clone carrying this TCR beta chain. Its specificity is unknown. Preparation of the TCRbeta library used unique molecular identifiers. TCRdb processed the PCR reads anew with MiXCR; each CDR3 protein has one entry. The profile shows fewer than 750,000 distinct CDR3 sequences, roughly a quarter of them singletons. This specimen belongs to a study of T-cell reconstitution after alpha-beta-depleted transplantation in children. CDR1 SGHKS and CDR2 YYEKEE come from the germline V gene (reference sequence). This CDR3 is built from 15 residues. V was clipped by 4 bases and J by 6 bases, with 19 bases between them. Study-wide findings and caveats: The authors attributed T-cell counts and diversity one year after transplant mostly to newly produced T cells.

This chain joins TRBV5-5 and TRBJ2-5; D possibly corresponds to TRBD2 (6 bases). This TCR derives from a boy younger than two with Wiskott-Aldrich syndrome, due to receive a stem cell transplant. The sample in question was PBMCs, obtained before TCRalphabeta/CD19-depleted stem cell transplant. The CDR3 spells CASSTSLAVGKTQYF. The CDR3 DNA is TGTGCCAGCAGCACCTCACTAGCCGTTGGGAAGACCCAGTACTTC.